A selection of T cell receptor beta chains follows, all from one sample in a study of blood T cell repertoires in COVID-19. Sequencing was performed with immunoSEQ multiplex PCR; in TCRdb, only in-frame clones are kept and a portion is missing. This sample has some 100,000 clones, with less than 95% found just once. Sequencing was carried out using peripheral blood. All receptors derive from a man aged 50-60 years with acute or convalescent COVID-19. CDR3s include the opening cysteine and the closing phenylalanine or tryptophan. Fields, in order: V gene, D gene, J gene, clone size, CDR3 protein, CDR3 DNA. D genes are given only for firm matches. Clone size appears in some rows only: once, few, many, or a class for an expanded clone.

>TRBV7-2|TRBD2|TRBJ2-7|NA
CASSPRGGSPRGEQYF
TGTGCCAGCAGCCCCCGAGGCGGGAGTCCCCGGGGCGAGCAGTACTTC
>TRBV5-1|NA|TRBJ2-5|NA
CASSLDYAGETQYF
TGCGCCAGCAGCTTGGACTACGCGGGGGAGACCCAGTACTTC
>TRBV12-5|NA|TRBJ2-5|NA
CASGLLLSETQYF
TGTGCTAGTGGTTTGCTTCTCTCAGAGACCCAGTACTTC
>TRBV24-1|NA|TRBJ2-3|NA
CATSANREPADTQYF
TGTGCCACCAGTGCTAACAGGGAGCCCGCAGATACGCAGTATTTT
>TRBV12-3/TRBV12-4|TRBD1|TRBJ1-2|NA
CATNNRTGGGYTF
TGTGCCACCAATAATCGGACAGGGGGTGGCTACACCTTC
>TRBV2|TRBD2|TRBJ2-1|NA
CASSVIPLSSGSYNEQFF
TGTGCCAGCAGTGTCATTCCTCTCTCTAGCGGGAGCTACAATGAGCAGTTCTTC
>TRBV6-2/TRBV6-3|TRBD2|TRBJ2-2|NA
CASSRGLAGNTGELFF
TGTGCCAGCAGTAGGGGACTAGCGGGGAACACCGGGGAGCTGTTTTTT
>TRBV19|TRBD1|TRBJ1-5|NA
CASSVDRGGSQPQHF
TGTGCCAGTAGCGTCGACAGGGGCGGAAGTCAGCCCCAGCATTTT
>TRBV30|NA|TRBJ1-6|NA
CAWSVPDTTSSYNSPLHF
TGTGCCTGGAGTGTACCCGACACAACGAGCTCCTATAATTCACCCCTCCACTTT
>TRBV11-3|TRBD1|TRBJ1-1|NA
CASSVRTGLTEAFF
TGTGCCAGCAGCGTTAGGACAGGGTTAACTGAAGCTTTCTTT
>TRBV5-5|NA|TRBJ2-7|NA
CASSLVTTELYEQYF
TGTGCCAGCAGCTTGGTCACGACGGAGCTCTACGAGCAGTACTTC
>TRBV11-3|NA|TRBJ2-3|NA
CASRGFTDTQYF
TGTGCCAGCAGGGGCTTCACAGATACGCAGTATTTT
>TRBV6-1|TRBD1|TRBJ1-5|NA
CASSDRQGFGSNQPQHF
TGTGCCAGCAGTGATCGACAGGGGTTCGGGAGCAATCAGCCCCAGCATTTT
>TRBV11-3|TRBD2|TRBJ2-2|once
CASSPPSFSGSETGELFF
TGTGCCAGCAGCCCCCCGAGTTTTAGCGGGAGCGAGACCGGGGAGCTGTTTTTT
>TRBV18|TRBD2|TRBJ2-3|NA
CASSEGLAGYTQYF
TGTGCCAGCTCGGAGGGACTAGCGGGCTATACGCAGTATTTT
>TRBV5-4|TRBD1|TRBJ2-2|NA
CASSPGQGRTGELFF
TGTGCCAGCAGCCCCGGACAGGGGAGGACCGGGGAGCTGTTTTTT
>TRBV3-1/TRBV3-2|TRBD1|TRBJ2-1|NA
CASSPETGGQNEQFF
TGTGCCAGCAGCCCCGAGACAGGGGGCCAAAATGAGCAGTTCTTC
>TRBV6-5|TRBD1|TRBJ2-1|NA
CASSKSTGVYNEQFF
TGTGCCAGCAGTAAATCGACAGGGGTCTACAATGAGCAGTTCTTC
>TRBV15|TRBD1|TRBJ1-2|NA
CATSRDGTGVYGYTF
TGTGCCACCAGCAGAGATGGCACAGGGGTCTATGGCTACACCTTC
>TRBV6-2/TRBV6-3|NA|TRBJ2-7|few
CASSYSGVSYEQYF
TGTGCCAGCAGTTACTCAGGGGTCTCCTACGAGCAGTACTTC
>TRBV6-6|TRBD2|TRBJ2-7|NA
CASSYSRGLAVYEQYF
TGTGCCAGCAGTTACTCCAGGGGACTAGCGGTTTACGAGCAGTACTTC
>TRBV6-5|NA|TRBJ2-7|NA
CASSYSRGEQYF
TGTGCCAGCAGTTACTCCAGGGGCGAGCAGTACTTC
>TRBV5-1|TRBD1|TRBJ2-5|NA
CASSSTGVETQYF
TGCGCCAGCAGCTCCACAGGGGTGGAGACCCAGTACTTC
>TRBV6-5|TRBD1|TRBJ1-1|NA
CASSRPGQGFQAAFF
TGTGCCAGCAGTCGACCGGGACAGGGATTCCAGGCAGCTTTCTTT
>TRBV19|TRBD2|TRBJ2-1|NA
CASSITSGSVYNEQFF
TGTGCCAGTAGTATAACCAGCGGGAGCGTGTACAATGAGCAGTTCTTC
>TRBV27|NA|TRBJ1-3|NA
CASSLQSLRTANSGNTIYF
TGTGCCAGCAGTCTACAATCTCTCCGAACAGCTAACTCTGGAAACACCATATATTTT
>TRBV18|NA|TRBJ1-3|NA
CASSPRSRGNGNTIYF
TGTGCCAGCTCACCAAGGTCCAGGGGTAATGGAAACACCATATATTTT
>TRBV30|NA|TRBJ1-3|NA
CAWSPTAVWGDIYF
TGTGCCTGGAGTCCAACGGCGGTCTGGGGGGACATATATTTT
>TRBV24-1|TRBD1|TRBJ2-3|NA
CATSVTGNPTDTQYF
TGTGCCACCAGTGTGACAGGGAACCCCACAGATACGCAGTATTTT
>TRBV2|NA|TRBJ2-3|NA
CASSVAGLRTDTQYF
TGTGCCAGCAGTGTGGCGGGCTTAAGAACAGATACGCAGTATTTT
>TRBV24-1|NA|TRBJ2-6|NA
CATSDSQFTSGANVLTF
TGTGCCACCAGTGACTCACAGTTTACCTCTGGGGCCAACGTCCTGACTTTC
>TRBV7-2|TRBD1|TRBJ1-2|NA
CASSLDRGDYGYTF
TGTGCCAGCAGCTTGGACAGGGGGGACTATGGCTACACCTTC
>TRBV2|NA|TRBJ2-2|NA
CASSEAGSLTGGELFF
TGTGCCAGCAGTGAAGCGGGGAGCTTAACTGGCGGGGAGCTGTTTTTT
>TRBV7-9|TRBD1|TRBJ2-5|NA
CASSSRQGYGETQYF
TGTGCCAGCAGCTCTAGACAGGGGTACGGAGAGACCCAGTACTTC
>TRBV6-2/TRBV6-3|TRBD2|TRBJ2-7|NA
CASSTPPKRDGEQYF
TGTGCCAGCAGTACCCCCCCGAAGCGGGACGGCGAGCAGTACTTC
>TRBV18|NA|TRBJ2-2|NA
CASSPQRATTGELFF
TGTGCCAGCTCACCCCAGCGGGCTACGACCGGGGAGCTGTTTTTT
>TRBV4-2|TRBD1|TRBJ1-2|NA
CASSQGTDPSYGYTF
TGTGCCAGCAGCCAGGGGACAGATCCTTCGTATGGCTACACCTTC
>TRBV29-1|NA|TRBJ1-2|NA
CSVSGANYGYTF
TGCAGCGTCTCGGGAGCTAACTATGGCTACACCTTC
>TRBV7-2|TRBD2|TRBJ2-7|NA
CASSLQGLAGEQYF
TGTGCCAGCAGCTTACAGGGACTAGCGGGCGAGCAGTACTTC
>TRBV28|NA|TRBJ1-2|NA
CATLGAGLYGYTF
TGTGCCACCCTAGGGGCAGGGCTCTATGGCTACACCTTC
>TRBV11-2|TRBD2|TRBJ2-2|once
CASSLGLAGTGELFF
TGTGCCAGCAGCTTAGGACTAGCGGGCACCGGGGAGCTGTTTTTT
>TRBV3-1/TRBV3-2|TRBD1|TRBJ1-4|NA
CASSPRQGTNEKLFF
TGTGCCAGCAGCCCGAGACAGGGAACTAATGAAAAACTGTTTTTT
>TRBV7-2|TRBD2|TRBJ2-1|NA
CASSLGASGVYNEQFF
TGTGCCAGCAGCTTAGGGGCTAGCGGGGTCTACAATGAGCAGTTCTTC
>TRBV29-1|NA|TRBJ2-3|NA
CSVDGDRSTDTQYF
TGCAGCGTTGATGGTGACAGGAGCACAGATACGCAGTATTTT
>TRBV4-3|NA|TRBJ2-1|NA
CASSSTTMKQFF
TGCGCCAGCAGCAGTACTACAATGAAGCAGTTCTTC
>TRBV10-3|TRBD1|TRBJ2-5|NA
CAATGGGSETQYF
TGTGCCGCGACAGGGGGCGGATCAGAGACCCAGTACTTC
>TRBV5-1|NA|TRBJ1-5|once
CASSLWGEGNQPQHF
TGCGCCAGCAGCTTGTGGGGCGAGGGCAATCAGCCCCAGCATTTT
>TRBV5-1|TRBD2|TRBJ2-3|NA
CASRLAGGADTQYF
TGCGCCAGCAGGCTAGCGGGGGGGGCAGATACGCAGTATTTT
>TRBV7-2|TRBD2|TRBJ2-1|NA
CASSTSGGTYNEQFF
TGTGCCAGCAGCACTAGCGGGGGAACCTACAATGAGCAGTTCTTC
>TRBV25-1|NA|TRBJ1-6|NA
CASIPDSYSPLHF
TGTGCCAGCATCCCGGACAGTTATTCACCCCTCCACTTT
>TRBV5-1|TRBD1|TRBJ2-5|NA
CASSLQGAKETQYF
TGCGCCAGCAGCTTGCAGGGGGCCAAAGAGACCCAGTACTTC
>TRBV6-2/TRBV6-3|TRBD1|TRBJ1-6|NA
CASSPPIDRVSYNSPLHF
TGTGCCAGCAGCCCTCCTATAGACAGGGTCTCCTATAATTCACCCCTCCACTTT
>TRBV24-1|NA|TRBJ2-2|NA
CATSDSRQAGGELFF
TGTGCCACCAGTGATTCGAGACAAGCAGGCGGGGAGCTGTTTTTT